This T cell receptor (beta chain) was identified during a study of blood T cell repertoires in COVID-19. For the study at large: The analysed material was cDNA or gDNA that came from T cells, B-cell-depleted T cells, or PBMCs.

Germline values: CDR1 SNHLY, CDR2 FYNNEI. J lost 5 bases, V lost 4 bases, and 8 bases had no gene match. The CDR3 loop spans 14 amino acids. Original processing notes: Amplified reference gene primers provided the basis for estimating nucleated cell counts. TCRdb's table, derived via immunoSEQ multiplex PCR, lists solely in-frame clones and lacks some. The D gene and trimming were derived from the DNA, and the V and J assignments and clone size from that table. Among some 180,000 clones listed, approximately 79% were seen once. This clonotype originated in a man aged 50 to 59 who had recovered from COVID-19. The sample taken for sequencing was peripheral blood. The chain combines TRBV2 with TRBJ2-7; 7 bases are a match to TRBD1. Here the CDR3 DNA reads TGTGCCAGCAGTGGTCGACAGGGCCTCAACGAGCAGTACTTC. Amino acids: CASSGRQGLNEQYF.